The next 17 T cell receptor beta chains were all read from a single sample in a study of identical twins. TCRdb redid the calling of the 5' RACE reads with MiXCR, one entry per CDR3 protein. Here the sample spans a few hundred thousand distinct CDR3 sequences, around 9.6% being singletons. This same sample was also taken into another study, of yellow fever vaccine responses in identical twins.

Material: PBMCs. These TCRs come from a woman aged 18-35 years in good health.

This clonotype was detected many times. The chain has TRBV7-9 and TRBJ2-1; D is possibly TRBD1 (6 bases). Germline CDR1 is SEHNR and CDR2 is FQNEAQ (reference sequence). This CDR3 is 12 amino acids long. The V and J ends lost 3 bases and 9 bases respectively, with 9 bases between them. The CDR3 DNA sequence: TGTGCCAGCAGCTTTGTAGGGGGTGAGCAGTTCTTC. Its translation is CASSFVGGEQFF.

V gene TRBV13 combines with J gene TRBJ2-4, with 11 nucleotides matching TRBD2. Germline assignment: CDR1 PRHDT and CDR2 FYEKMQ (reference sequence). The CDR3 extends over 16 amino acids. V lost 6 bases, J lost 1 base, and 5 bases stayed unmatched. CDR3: CASRYTSGSAKNIQYF. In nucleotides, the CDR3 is TGTGCCAGCAGATATACTAGCGGGAGCGCCAAAAACATTCAGTACTTC.

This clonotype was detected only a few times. CDR3 nucleotide sequence: TGTGCCAGCAGCTTCAAGCGGGGAAGCACAGATACGCAGTATTTT. Amino acid sequence: CASSFKRGSTDTQYF. V usage is TRBV7-6 and J usage is TRBJ2-3; TRBD2 agrees at 7 bases. The CDR3 sequence is 15 residues long. The germline V gene encodes CDR1 SGHVS and CDR2 FNYEAQ. V gave up 3 bases and J gave up 0 bases; unmatched junction bases: 3.

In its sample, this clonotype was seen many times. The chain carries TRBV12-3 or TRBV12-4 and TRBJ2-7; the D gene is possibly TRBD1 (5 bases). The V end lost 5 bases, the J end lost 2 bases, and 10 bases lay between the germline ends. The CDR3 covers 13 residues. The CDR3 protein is CASSTTGTYEQYF. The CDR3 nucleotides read TGTGCCAGCAGTACCACAGGAACCTACGAGCAGTACTTC.

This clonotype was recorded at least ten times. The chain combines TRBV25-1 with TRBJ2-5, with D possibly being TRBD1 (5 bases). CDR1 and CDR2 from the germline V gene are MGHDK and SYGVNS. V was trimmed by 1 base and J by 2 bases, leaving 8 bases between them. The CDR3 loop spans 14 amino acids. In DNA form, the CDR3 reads TGTGCCAGCAGTGAATTGACAGAACAAGAGACCCAGTACTTC. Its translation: CASSELTEQETQYF. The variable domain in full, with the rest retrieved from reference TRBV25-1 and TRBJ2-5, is EADIYQTPRYLVIGTGKKITLECSQTMGHDKMYWYQQDPGMELHLIHYSYGVNSTEKGDLSSESTVSRIRTEHFPLTLESARPSHTSQYLCASSELTEQETQYFGPGTRLLVL.

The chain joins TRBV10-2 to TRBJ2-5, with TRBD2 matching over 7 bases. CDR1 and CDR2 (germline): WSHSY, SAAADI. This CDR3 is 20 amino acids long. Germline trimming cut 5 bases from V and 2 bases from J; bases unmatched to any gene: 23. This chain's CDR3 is CASSRAGDLLIGTGQETQYF. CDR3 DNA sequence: TGCGCCAGCAGTAGGGCGGGAGACCTTCTTATCGGCACAGGACAAGAGACCCAGTACTTC.

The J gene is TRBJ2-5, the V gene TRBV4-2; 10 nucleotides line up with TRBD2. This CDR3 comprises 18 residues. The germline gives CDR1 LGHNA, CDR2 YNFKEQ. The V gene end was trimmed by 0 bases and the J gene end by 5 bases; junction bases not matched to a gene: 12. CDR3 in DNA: TGTGCCAGCAGCCAAGAATCCCAATTAGCGGGGGGTGAGGAGACCCAGTACTTC. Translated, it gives CASSQESQLAGGEETQYF.

The chain's CDR3 is CASSRSGAKNIQYF. CDR3 nucleotides: TGTGCCAGCAGCAGATCGGGGGCCAAAAACATTCAGTACTTC. The chain links TRBV5-5 to TRBJ2-4, with D possibly being TRBD2 (5 bases). Germline V gives CDR1 SGHKS, CDR2 YYEKEE (reference sequence). The CDR3 sequence is 14 residues long. The germline V and J ends were trimmed by 4 bases and 1 base, with 9 bases remaining between them. Complete variable domain (other parts from reference TRBV5-5 and TRBJ2-4): DAGVTQSPTHLIKTRGQQVTLRCSPISGHKSVSWYQQVLGQGPQFIFQYYEKEERGRGNFPDRFSARQFPNYSSELNVNALLLGDSALYLCASSRSGAKNIQYFGAGTRLSVL.

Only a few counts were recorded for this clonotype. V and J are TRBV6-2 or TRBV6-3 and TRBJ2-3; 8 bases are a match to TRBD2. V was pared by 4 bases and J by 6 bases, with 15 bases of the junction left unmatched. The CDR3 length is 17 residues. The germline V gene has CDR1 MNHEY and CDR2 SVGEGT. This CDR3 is CASSSPAGGSSLDTQYF. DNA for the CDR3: TGTGCCAGCAGTTCACCCGCGGGGGGCTCATCATTGGATACGCAGTATTTT.

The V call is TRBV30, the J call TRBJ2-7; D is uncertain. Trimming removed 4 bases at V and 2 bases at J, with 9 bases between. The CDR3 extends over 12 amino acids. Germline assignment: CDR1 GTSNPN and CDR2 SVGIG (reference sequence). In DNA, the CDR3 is TGTGCCTGGAAACCCCACACCTACGAGCAGTACTTC. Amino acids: CAWKPHTYEQYF.

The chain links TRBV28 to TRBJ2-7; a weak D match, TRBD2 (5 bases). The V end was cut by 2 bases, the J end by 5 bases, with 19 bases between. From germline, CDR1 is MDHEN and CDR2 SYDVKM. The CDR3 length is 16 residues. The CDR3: CASSLGQPGRQDEQYF. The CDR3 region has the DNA TGTGCCAGCAGTTTAGGCCAGCCGGGAAGGCAGGACGAGCAGTACTTC.

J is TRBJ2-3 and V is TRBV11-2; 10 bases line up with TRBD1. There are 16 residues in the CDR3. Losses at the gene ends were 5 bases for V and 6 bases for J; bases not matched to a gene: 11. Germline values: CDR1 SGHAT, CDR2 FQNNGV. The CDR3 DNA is TGTGCCAGCAGCGCCAACCGGGACAGGGGTGTTGATACGCAGTATTTT. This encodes CASSANRDRGVDTQYF.

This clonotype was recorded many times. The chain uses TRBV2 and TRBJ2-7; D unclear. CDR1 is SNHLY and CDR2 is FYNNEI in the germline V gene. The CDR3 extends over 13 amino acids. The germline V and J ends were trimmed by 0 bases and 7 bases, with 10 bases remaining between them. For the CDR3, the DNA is TGTGCCAGCAGTGAAGCTGCGTTGGAGGAGCAGTACTTC. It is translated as CASSEAALEEQYF. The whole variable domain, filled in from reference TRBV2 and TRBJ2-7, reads EPEVTQTPSHQVTQMGQEVILRCVPISNHLYFYWYRQILGQKVEFLVSFYNNEISEKSEIFDDQFSVERPDGSNFTLKIRSTKLEDSAMYFCASSEAALEEQYFGPGTRLTVT.

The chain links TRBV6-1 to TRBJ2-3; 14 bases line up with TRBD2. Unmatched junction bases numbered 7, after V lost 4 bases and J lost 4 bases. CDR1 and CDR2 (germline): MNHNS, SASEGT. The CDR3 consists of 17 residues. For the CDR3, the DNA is TGTGCCAGCAGTGCGACTAGCGGGGGGGCCAGGCCAGATACGCAGTATTTT. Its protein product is CASSATSGGARPDTQYF.

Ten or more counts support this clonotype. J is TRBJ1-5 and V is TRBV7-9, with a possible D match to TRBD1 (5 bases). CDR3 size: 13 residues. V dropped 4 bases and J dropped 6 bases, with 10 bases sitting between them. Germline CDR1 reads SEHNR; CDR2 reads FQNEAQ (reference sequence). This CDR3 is CASSSGVSQPQHF. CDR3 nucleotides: TGTGCCAGCAGCTCGGGGGTGAGTCAGCCCCAGCATTTT.

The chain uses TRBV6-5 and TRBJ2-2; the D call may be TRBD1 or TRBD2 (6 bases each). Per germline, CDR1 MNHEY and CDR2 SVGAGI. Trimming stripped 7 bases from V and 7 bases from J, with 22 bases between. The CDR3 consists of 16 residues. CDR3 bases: TGTGCCAGCATTTGGGGCAGAACAGGGAGGCACGGGGAGCTGTTTTTT. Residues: CASIWGRTGRHGELFF.

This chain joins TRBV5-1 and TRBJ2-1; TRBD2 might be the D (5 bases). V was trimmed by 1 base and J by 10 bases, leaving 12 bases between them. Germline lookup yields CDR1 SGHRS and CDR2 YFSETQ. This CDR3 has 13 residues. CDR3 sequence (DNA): TGCGCCAGCAGCTTGTGGTCTAGCAGCGAGCAGTTCTTC. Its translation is CASSLWSSSEQFF.